Listed below are T cell receptor beta chains from one sample, sequenced in a study of vaccination effects on CD4 cells after COVID-19. Their cognate antigens are unknown. Sequenced by immunoSEQ multiplex PCR; TCRdb stores in-frame clones only, minus some. The sample records under 70,000 clones, about 67% being singletons. The input for sequencing was CD4+ T cells from PBMCs cultured without peptide, taken after COVID-19 vaccination. The receptors derive from a human donor who received a COVID-19 vaccine. Each CDR3 is given with its conserved first and last residue. The D gene is left open where the match is weak. Clone sizes are given selectively: once, few, many, or a class where the clone is expanded.

>NA|NA|TRBJ1-5|TRBV4-1
TGCGCCAGCAGCCTAGACAGTTACGGTCAGCCCCAGCATTTT
CASSLDSYGQPQHF
>TRBD1|NA|TRBJ1-2|TRBV19
TGTGCCAGTAGGAGACAGGGGGCCCGAGGCTATGGCTACACCTTC
CASRRQGARGYGYTF
>NA|NA|TRBJ2-2|TRBV5-8
TGTGCCAGCAGCTCCAATGTGGGGCGCGGGTCCGGGGAGCTGTTTTTT
CASSSNVGRGSGELFF
>NA|NA|TRBJ2-3|TRBV9
TGTGCCAGCAGCGTAGACCTCGCGGCAGATACGCAGTATTTT
CASSVDLAADTQYF
>NA|NA|TRBJ2-2|TRBV7-9
TGTGCCAGCAGCTTCGCGGGAACCGGGGAGCTGTTTTTT
CASSFAGTGELFF
>TRBD2|NA|TRBJ2-5|TRBV10-3
TGTGCCATCAGTGAGTCGATAGCGGGGGGGCCGAGGGAGACCCAGTACTTC
CAISESIAGGPRETQYF
>NA|NA|TRBJ1-1|TRBV2
TGTGCCAGCACCGACAGAAGTCACACTGAAGCTTTCTTT
CASTDRSHTEAFF
>NA|NA|TRBJ1-1|TRBV3-1/TRBV3-2
TGTGCCAGCAGCCAGGATTGGGGGGTCATGAACACTGAAGCTTTCTTT
CASSQDWGVMNTEAFF
>TRBD1|NA|TRBJ1-2|TRBV6-5
TGTGCCAGCAAACAAACCGGGACAGCCCCTGGCTACACCTTC
CASKQTGTAPGYTF
>NA|NA|TRBJ2-2|TRBV7-9
TGTGCCAGCAGCTTAGGGGCTGGGGACACCGGGGAGCTGTTTTTT
CASSLGAGDTGELFF
>NA|few|TRBJ2-5|TRBV7-3
TGTGCCAGCAGCTTACACTGGGGGGAGACCCAGTACTTC
CASSLHWGETQYF
>NA|NA|TRBJ1-6|TRBV3-1/TRBV3-2
TGTGCCAGCAGCCAAGTGAGGTCACCCCTCCACTTT
CASSQVRSPLHF
>NA|NA|TRBJ2-5|TRBV5-4
TGTGCCAGCAGCTTGGGTCAAGAGACCCAGTACTTC
CASSLGQETQYF
>TRBD1|NA|TRBJ2-3|TRBV19
TGTGCCAGTAGTATGAGGGTGACAGGGTTGGATACGCAGTATTTT
CASSMRVTGLDTQYF
>NA|NA|TRBJ1-5|TRBV30
TGTGCCTGGAGTGGTTCTCTCAATCAGCCCCAGCATTTT
CAWSGSLNQPQHF
>NA|NA|TRBJ1-1|TRBV9
TGTGCCAGCAGCGTTGCCATGAACACTGAAGCTTTCTTT
CASSVAMNTEAFF
>TRBD2|NA|TRBJ2-3|TRBV5-6
TGTGCCAGCTCGAAAGCGGGGGGTCCCACAGATACGCAGTATTTT
CASSKAGGPTDTQYF
>NA|NA|TRBJ2-3|TRBV27
TGTGCCAGCAGTGGCTATGGAGTCAGCACAGATACGCAGTATTTT
CASSGYGVSTDTQYF
>TRBD2|NA|TRBJ2-3|TRBV19
TGTGCCAGTAGTACAACATCCGTTAGCGGGGTCACAGATACGCAGTATTTT
CASSTTSVSGVTDTQYF
>NA|NA|TRBJ1-2|TRBV5-1
TGCGCCAGCAGCCACCGGGACCCTGGGGGCTACACCTTC
CASSHRDPGGYTF
>NA|few|TRBJ1-3|TRBV12-5
TGTGCTAGTGGTTTGATGCAGGGTTCTGGAAACACCATATATTTT
CASGLMQGSGNTIYF
>TRBD2|NA|TRBJ2-3|TRBV7-2
TGTGCCAGCAGCACGAGACTAGCGGGGGGGGATACGCAGTATTTT
CASSTRLAGGDTQYF
>NA|once|TRBJ1-5|TRBV19
TGTGCCAGTAGCATACTCACGGGGCCGAATCAGCCCCAGCATTTT
CASSILTGPNQPQHF
>TRBD2|NA|TRBJ2-3|TRBV14
TGTGCCAGCAGCCAAGATTGGGGGGGAGCGGGAACAGATACGCAGTATTTT
CASSQDWGGAGTDTQYF
>TRBD1|NA|TRBJ2-3|TRBV5-1
TGCGCCAGCAGCTTGGAGGGACAGTTAGGCACAGATACGCAGTATTTT
CASSLEGQLGTDTQYF
>TRBD1|NA|TRBJ1-3|TRBV4-1
TGCGCCAGCAGCACAATACCGGGACAGCGAAACACCATATATTTT
CASSTIPGQRNTIYF
>NA|once|TRBJ2-5|TRBV11-2
TGTGCCAGCAGCTCTCCCCTTACGTCGAAACAAGAGACCCAGTACTTC
CASSSPLTSKQETQYF
>NA|NA|TRBJ2-1|TRBV12-5
TGTGCTAGTGGTTTGGAGGGACACCTAGCCTACAATGAGCAGTTCTTC
CASGLEGHLAYNEQFF
>TRBD1|NA|TRBJ2-6|TRBV15
TGTGCCACCAGCAGATCCGGACAGGGGGCGGCTGGGGCCAACGTCCTGACTTTC
CATSRSGQGAAGANVLTF
>NA|once|TRBJ1-1|TRBV14
TGTGCCAGCAGCCAAGAAAGCGGGGAAGCTTTCTTT
CASSQESGEAFF
>NA|NA|TRBJ1-4|TRBV20-1
TGCAGTGCTAGTACGGGCTTAGGGGGTGAAAAACTGTTTTTT
CSASTGLGGEKLFF
>NA|few|TRBJ1-4|TRBV2
TGTGCCACCAAGCGGCAGGGTGGTGAAAAACTGTTTTTT
CATKRQGGEKLFF
>TRBD1|once|TRBJ2-3|TRBV5-1
TGCGCCAGCAGCACCGGGACAGACACAGATACGCAGTATTTT
CASSTGTDTDTQYF
>NA|NA|TRBJ1-1|TRBV6-5
TGTGCCAGCAGTTCCAACTCCGGGACGGTGAACACTGAAGCTTTCTTT
CASSSNSGTVNTEAFF
>TRBD1|NA|TRBJ1-2|TRBV7-8
TGTGCCAGCAGCCTTCAAAGCCCGACAGGGATCTATGGCTACACCTTC
CASSLQSPTGIYGYTF
>NA|once|TRBJ1-4|TRBV19
TGTGCCAGTACCCGGGGCGGGCGGAATGAAAAACTGTTTTTT
CASTRGGRNEKLFF
>NA|NA|TRBJ2-2|TRBV18
TGTGCCAGCTCACCACAAAGGGTGGACACCGGGGAGCTGTTTTTT
CASSPQRVDTGELFF
>NA|NA|TRBJ2-5|TRBV7-2
TGTGCCAGCAGCTTAATCATCCAGGAGACCCAGTACTTC
CASSLIIQETQYF
>NA|NA|TRBJ2-5|TRBV6-5
TGTGCCGTCATAGCACAAGAGACCCAGTACTTC
CAVIAQETQYF
>NA|NA|TRBJ2-4|TRBV5-6
TGTGCCAGCGCGAGCGTAAGGGTTGGAGCCAAAAACATTCAGTACTTC
CASASVRVGAKNIQYF
>NA|NA|TRBJ2-3|TRBV28
TGTGCCAGCATTAGACGTAATACGCAGTATTTT
CASIRRNTQYF
>NA|NA|TRBJ1-2|TRBV6-2/TRBV6-3
TGTGCCAGCAGTAGGGCAGACTATGGCTACACCTTC
CASSRADYGYTF
>NA|NA|TRBJ1-4|TRBV5-6
TGTGCCAGCAGCGTGACCTTTAATGAAAAACTGTTTTTT
CASSVTFNEKLFF
>NA|NA|TRBJ1-1|TRBV5-5
TGTGCCAGCAGCCCGACAGGGAACACTGAAGCTTTCTTT
CASSPTGNTEAFF
>NA|NA|TRBJ2-3|TRBV24-1
TGTGCCACCAGTGATTTCGGTGTACTGGGTGTAGATACGCAGTATTTT
CATSDFGVLGVDTQYF
>TRBD2|NA|TRBJ2-1|TRBV5-1
TGCGCCAGCAGCGGGACCGGGACGGGGGGGACCAATGAGCAGTTCTTC
CASSGTGTGGTNEQFF
>TRBD1|NA|TRBJ2-1|TRBV7-2
TGTGCCAGCAGCCCCGACAGGGCCTACAATGAGCAGTTCTTC
CASSPDRAYNEQFF
>NA|NA|TRBJ1-5|TRBV18
TGTGCCAGCTCACCACCTGAGCCGTCGCCCCAGCATTTT
CASSPPEPSPQHF
>NA|NA|TRBJ1-2|TRBV3-1/TRBV3-2
TGTGCCAGCAGCCAAGCTTCCAGGACCAACTATGGCTACACCTTC
CASSQASRTNYGYTF